This T cell receptor (beta chain) derives from a study of post-analysis software for immune sequencing data. Study results and caveats: Same-batch samples co-clustered strongly by F measure. Compared with controls, patients had more of five TRBV segments, including TRBV5-6, TRBV5-1 and TRBV20-1. The study found significantly lower normalized Chao1 diversity in multiple sclerosis patients than in controls.

Trimming cost V 7 bases and J 1 base, with 17 bases left between them. The CDR3 is made up of 15 amino acids. Germline assignment: CDR1 DFQATT and CDR2 SNEGSKA (reference sequence). The authors incorporated unique molecular identifiers into the TCR beta cDNA libraries. A population of about 0.95 to 10 million T cells gave rise to 450,000 to 500,000 cDNA molecules. TCRdb analysed the PCR reads with MiXCR anew, one entry per CDR3 protein. The sample lists fewer than 850,000 distinct CDR3 sequences, less than 35% occurring once. On this clonotype: The antigen remains undetermined.

The sequence derives from a girl aged 5-17 years with multiple sclerosis. The sequencing input was blood. The rearrangement uses TRBV20-1 and TRBJ2-1, with unresolved D. CDR3 loop: CSGPYEEPSYNEQFF. The DNA of the CDR3 is TGCAGTGGCCCTTACGAGGAGCCATCCTACAATGAGCAGTTCTTC.